Below, 4 T cell receptor beta chains from the same sample are listed, as sequenced in a study of chemoradiotherapy in HPV16-positive cancers. Produced via immunoSEQ multiplex PCR; TCRdb's table is partial and in-frame only. Among roughly 7,300 clones listed, about 88% were seen once. Sample collection was performed from a patient who underwent chemoradiotherapy. The receptors derive from a human donor with HPV-associated anogenital cancer.

The chain joins TRBV2 to TRBJ1-1; D uncertain. The CDR3 sequence is 14 residues long. V lost 7 bases and J lost 3, with 15 bases in between. Germline lookup yields CDR1 SNHLY and CDR2 FYNNEI. The CDR3 bases are TGTGCCAGCAAGGAGGAAGATTACTACACTGAAGCTTTCTTT. This gives the protein CASKEEDYYTEAFF.

The V and J genes are TRBV4-1 and TRBJ2-5; no firm D call. V was pared by 1 base and J by 5 bases, with 14 bases between. Germline V gene lookup returns CDR1 MGHRA and CDR2 YSYEKL. The CDR3 extends over 15 amino acids. The CDR3 nucleotides are TGCGCCAGCAGCCAAGTGCCGACGGCCCAGGAGACCCAGTACTTC. This encodes CASSQVPTAQETQYF.

The V gene is TRBV21-1, the J gene TRBJ2-6. TRBV21-1 is recorded as a pseudogene. The CDR3 has 18 amino acids. Here the CDR3 DNA reads TGTGCCAGCAGCAAAGACGAGACCCCCTCCCCCAGGGCCAACGTCCTGACTTTC. The encoded protein is CASSKDETPSPRANVLTF.

The chain couples TRBV7-3 to TRBJ2-2, with 7 positions matching TRBD2. Germline V CDR1 and CDR2: SGHTA, FQGTGA. With V trimmed by 1 base and J by 4 bases, 3 bases remained unmatched. The CDR3 consists of 15 residues. This CDR3 reads CASSLRGGGTGELFF. DNA for the CDR3: TGTGCCAGCAGCTTAAGGGGGGGAGGCACCGGGGAGCTGTTTTTT.